Shown below are 11 T cell receptor beta chains from a single sample sequenced in a study of cytotoxic CD8 clonotypes in ibrutinib-treated CLL. Data came from immunoSEQ multiplex PCR; TCRdb stores just in-frame clones and leaves some out. The sample contains hundreds of thousands of clones, 70% of which appear only once. This specimen was PBMCs, taken after 24 months of ibrutinib treatment. The receptors here all came from a human donor with chronic lymphocytic leukemia.

This CDR3 is CAWAGRHDGEQFF. The CDR3 DNA reads TGTGCCTGGGCGGGACGGCATGACGGTGAGCAGTTCTTC. This rearrangement joins TRBV30 to TRBJ2-1, with TRBD2 as a possible D gene (6 bases). V lost 5 bases and J 9 bases, leaving 17 bases between the germline ends. This CDR3 region has 13 residues. Germline V gene sequence: CDR1 GTSNPN, CDR2 SVGIG (reference sequence).

The chain is built from TRBV29-1 and TRBJ2-3, with TRBD2 as a possible D gene (5 bases). The CDR3 totals 13 residues. Deletions cut 4 bases from V and 6 bases from J, with 14 bases between. Germline CDR1 reads SQVTM; CDR2 reads ANQGSEA. The CDR3 DNA is TGCAGCGTTGTTCGGTCTAGCATGGATACGCAGTATTTT. Protein: CSVVRSSMDTQYF.

This clone was observed a few times. This chain joins TRBV18 and TRBJ2-7, with unresolved D. Trimming cost V 4 bases and J 2 bases, with 12 bases left between them. Germline V CDR1 and CDR2: KGHSH, LQKENI. The CDR3 spans 14 residues. The CDR3 region is CASSQTSGTYEQYF. The CDR3 nucleotides read TGTGCCAGCTCACAGACGTCTGGGACCTACGAGCAGTACTTC.

The chain joins TRBV30 to TRBJ1-3; no clear D gene. Per germline, CDR1 GTSNPN and CDR2 SVGIG (reference sequence). CDR3 length equals 14 residues. V lost 5 bases and J 0 bases, leaving 11 bases between the germline ends. CDR3 protein: CAWRYTSSGNTIYF. The CDR3 DNA reads as TGTGCCTGGCGCTACACGTCCTCTGGAAACACCATATATTTT.

The chain combines TRBV5-1 with TRBJ2-2; 11 bases agree with TRBD2. V lost 4 bases to trimming and J lost 5 bases; unmatched junction nucleotides: 7. The CDR3 contains 16 residues. The V gene's germline CDR1 is SGHRS and CDR2 YFSETQ. The CDR3 DNA is TGCGCCAGCAGCCCCAGGGGACTAGCGGAAACCGGGGAGCTGTTTTTT. Translated: CASSPRGLAETGELFF.

The chain links TRBV7-9 to TRBJ2-7; D perhaps matches TRBD1 (5 bases). Trimming removed 4 bases at V and 3 bases at J, with 10 bases between. CDR1 and CDR2 (germline): SEHNR, FQNEAQ (reference sequence). The CDR3 covers 13 residues. The CDR3 DNA is TGTGCCAGCAGCTCCGCGGACATCTACGAGCAGTACTTC. Translated: CASSSADIYEQYF.

This chain uses TRBV2 with TRBJ2-3; D is undetermined. V gave up 5 bases and J gave up 6 bases, with 9 bases separating them. Germline CDR1 is SNHLY and CDR2 is FYNNEI. This CDR3 has 12 residues. CDR3 protein: CASSRVGDTQYF. The CDR3 DNA reads TGTGCCAGCAGTAGGGTCGGGGATACGCAGTATTTT.

This clone was detected once. The chain has TRBV7-2 and TRBJ2-1; 8 bases are a match to TRBD1. The germline CDR1 and CDR2 sequences are SGHTA and FQGNSA. This CDR3 has 15 residues. After removal of 5 bases from V and 2 bases from J, the junction contained 5 bases not matched to a gene. CDR3 loop: CASSLGQGAYNEQFF. In nucleotides, the CDR3 is TGTGCCAGCAGCCTCGGACAGGGTGCCTACAATGAGCAGTTCTTC.

The chain has TRBV19 and TRBJ2-7, with 10 bases lining up with TRBD1. The germline V gene encodes CDR1 LNHDA and CDR2 SQIVND (reference sequence). This CDR3 spans 16 amino acids. J lost 2 bases, V lost 4 bases, and 8 bases had no gene match. CDR3 loop: CASSRSGTGDTYEQYF. CDR3 bases: TGTGCCAGTAGTAGGTCCGGGACAGGGGACACCTACGAGCAGTACTTC.

There are a few counts of this clone. The V call is TRBV16, the J call TRBJ2-7, with TRBD2 as a possible D gene (5 bases). Germline V CDR1 and CDR2: KGHSY, FQNENV. Trimming cost V 4 bases and J 7 bases, with 8 bases left between them. The CDR3 sequence is 11 residues long. CDR3 DNA sequence: TGTGCCAGCAGCCCGGGAACAGAGCAGTACTTC. It yields the protein CASSPGTEQYF. Filled out from reference TRBV16 and TRBJ2-7, the complete variable domain reads GEEVAQTPKHLVRGEGQKAKLYCAPIKGHSYVFWYQQVLKNEFKFLISFQNENVFDETGMPKERFSAKCLPNSPCSLEIQATKLEDSAVYFCASSPGTEQYFGPGTRLTVT.

This clone has only a few counts. The rearrangement uses TRBV6-4 and TRBJ1-1, with D unresolved. CDR3 length: 13 amino acids. Germline V gene lookup returns CDR1 MRHNA and CDR2 SNTAGT. V lost 10 bases to trimming and J lost 3 bases, with 15 bases between them. The DNA of the CDR3 is TGTGCCACCGCCGCGGGTCAGGACACTGAAGCTTTCTTT. It translates to CATAAGQDTEAFF.